The entry below gives a single T cell receptor (beta chain) sequence along with its context. What it binds is unknown. The data originate from a study of CD8+ T cells in alopecia areata. The V end was cut by 3 bases, the J end by 3 bases, with 2 bases between. The CDR3 is 10 residues long. The germline V gene has CDR1 DFQATT and CDR2 SNEGSKA (reference sequence). Study outcomes and limitations: Patients shared TCRs less clearly than mice did, possibly owing to HLA.

The investigators collected lesional scalp punch biopsies and peripheral blood from alopecia areata patients. Sorting of PBMCs yielded the CD4+ and CD8+ T cells. In each case, RNA was isolated and then reverse transcribed into cDNA as the sequencing template. Repertoires were generated with immunoSEQ multiplex PCR, while TCRdb's copy carries only in-frame clones and drops some. The sample shows 65,000 to 90,000 clones, roughly 51% of them seen only once. Sequenced: NKG2D-high CD8+ T cells sorted from blood. The source of this sequence is a human donor with alopecia areata. V is TRBV20-1 and J is TRBJ1-1, with unresolved D. CDR3 in amino acids: CSARHTEAFF. CDR3 sequence (DNA): TGCAGTGCTAGGCACACTGAAGCTTTCTTT.